This T cell receptor beta chain was obtained from a study of T cell changes during pregnancy in multiple sclerosis. V lost 2 bases and J lost 4, with 11 bases in between. Germline V gives CDR1 MNHEY, CDR2 SVGAGI. This CDR3 region has 14 residues. The table came from immunoSEQ multiplex PCR; TCRdb's copy has only in-frame clones and leaves some out. The sample shows 80,000 or so clones, 92% of them seen only once. The gene calls are TRBV6-5 and TRBJ1-2; the D gene is possibly TRBD1 (6 bases). This TCR was sampled from a female donor with multiple sclerosis, enrolled in a pregnancy study. Here the sequenced sample was peripheral blood, taken before pregnancy. CDR3 residues: CASSYLQGSYGYTF. The CDR3 nucleotides read TGTGCCAGCAGTTACCTACAGGGTTCCTATGGCTACACCTTC.